The 12 T cell receptor beta chains listed next were all sequenced from one sample in a study of T cells in localized non-small cell lung cancer. Method: immunoSEQ multiplex PCR; TCRdb's copy keeps in-frame clones and lacks some. The sample holds 20,000 to 25,000 clones, around 87% seen once. The source material was PBMCs, sampled before any cancer treatment. These receptors all stem from a man between 40 and 69 years old with stage II squamous cell lung carcinoma.

V usage is TRBV13 and J usage is TRBJ1-4; the match to TRBD1 covers 9 bases. This CDR3 region has 14 residues. Trimming cost V 4 bases and J 10 bases; bases outside gene matches: 7. Germline V gene sequence: CDR1 PRHDT, CDR2 FYEKMQ (reference sequence). The CDR3 DNA follows: TGTGCCAGCAGCTATGGACAGGGGAGGGGAAAACTGTTTTTT. Translated, it gives CASSYGQGRGKLFF.

In DNA, the CDR3 is TGTGCCAGCCTCCGAGCGGGAGGGACTTCTAGCACAGATACGCAGTATTTT. This gives the protein CASLRAGGTSSTDTQYF. The V call is TRBV7-9, the J call TRBJ2-3, with TRBD2 matching over 10 bases. Trimming cost V 8 bases and J 0 bases; bases outside gene matches: 11. The length of the CDR3 is 17 residues. The germline CDR1 and CDR2 sequences are SEHNR and FQNEAQ (reference sequence). Complete variable domain (other parts from reference TRBV7-9 and TRBJ2-3): DTGVSQNPRHKITKRGQNVTFRCDPISEHNRLYWYRQTLGQGPEFLTYFQNEAQLEKSRLLSDRFSAERPKGSFSTLEIQRTEQGDSAMYLCASLRAGGTSSTDTQYFGPGTRLTVL.

The chain links TRBV5-5 to TRBJ1-2; D not certain. V dropped 2 bases and J dropped 0 bases, with 11 bases sitting between them. Germline V CDR1 and CDR2: SGHKS, YYEKEE (reference sequence). The CDR3 sequence is 15 residues long. In DNA form, the CDR3 reads TGTGCCAGCAGCTTAGGCAGCGCTACTAACTATGGCTACACCTTC. Translation gives CASSLGSATNYGYTF.

V usage is TRBV14 and J usage is TRBJ2-5, with a weak D call TRBD1 (5 bases). V was trimmed by 4 bases and J by 0 bases, leaving 18 bases between them. The CDR3 is made up of 17 amino acids. Germline CDR1 reads SGHDN; CDR2 reads FVKESK. This chain's CDR3 is CASSRQRKGRDQETQYF. The CDR3 bases are TGTGCCAGCAGCCGCCAAAGGAAGGGGCGCGACCAAGAGACCCAGTACTTC.

CDR3 protein: CASSLGPSGTDTQYF. CDR3 nucleotide sequence: TGTGCCAGCAGCTTAGGCCCATCGGGCACAGATACGCAGTATTTT. The chain recombines TRBV5-6 with TRBJ2-3; D is uncertain. V shed 2 bases and J shed 1 base, with 11 bases lying between them. CDR3 length equals 15 residues. Germline CDR1 and CDR2: SGHDT and YYEEEE. Full variable domain (missing parts from reference TRBV5-6 and TRBJ2-3): DAGVTQSPTHLIKTRGQQVTLRCSPKSGHDTVSWYQQALGQGPQFIFQYYEEEERQRGNFPDRFSGHQFPNYSSELNVNALLLGDSALYLCASSLGPSGTDTQYFGPGTRLTVL.

This clone was seen only once. The V and J genes are TRBV9 and TRBJ1-2, with D possibly matching TRBD1 (6 bases). Trimming left V 4 bases short and J 8 bases short, with 15 bases between. Per germline, CDR1 SGDLS and CDR2 YYNGEE. CDR3 length: 13 amino acids. The CDR3 DNA is TGTGCCAGCAGCCCCAGTGAGGGGACAGGCTACACCTTC. It translates to CASSPSEGTGYTF. The full variable domain, with the rest looked up from reference TRBV9 and TRBJ1-2, is DSGVTQTPKHLITATGQRVTLRCSPRSGDLSVYWYQQSLDQGLQFLIQYYNGEERAKGNILERFSAQQFPDLHSELNLSSLELGDSALYFCASSPSEGTGYTFGSGTRLTVV.

The chain combines TRBV29-1 with TRBJ2-3; D gene ambiguous. This CDR3 region has 14 residues. V was trimmed by 7 bases and J by 0 bases, leaving 14 bases between them. The germline gives CDR1 SQVTM, CDR2 ANQGSEA. The DNA of the CDR3 is TGCAGCGCCTCTAGGCTAGTTAGCACAGATACGCAGTATTTT. Its protein is CSASRLVSTDTQYF.

The chain couples TRBV7-2 to TRBJ2-2; a possible D gene is TRBD2 (6 bases). Trimming stripped 1 base from V and 5 bases from J, with 14 bases between. The CDR3 is 16 amino acids. Germline V gene sequence: CDR1 SGHTA, CDR2 FQGNSA. The CDR3 DNA sequence: TGTGCCAGCAGCTTAGTAGGCGGGACGGGGACCGGGGAGCTGTTTTTT. Protein product: CASSLVGGTGTGELFF.

The CDR3 coding sequence is TGTGCCAGCAGCGCCGCTAGCGGGTCGGATACGCAGTATTTT. Translation: CASSAASGSDTQYF. The chain joins TRBV7-2 to TRBJ2-3, with TRBD2 matching 8 bases. With V trimmed by 5 bases and J by 6 bases, 7 bases remained unmatched. This CDR3 is built from 14 residues. Germline assignment: CDR1 SGHTA and CDR2 FQGNSA.

The chain employs TRBV5-1 and TRBJ1-5; possibly TRBD1 for D (5 bases). Germline V gene sequence: CDR1 SGHRS, CDR2 YFSETQ. Trimming took off 4 bases at V and 7 bases at J, with 21 bases between the two ends. This CDR3 region has 16 residues. The CDR3 loop is CASSLMGSGKGQPQHF. In nucleotides, the CDR3 is TGCGCCAGCAGCCTGATGGGGTCAGGGAAGGGGCAGCCCCAGCATTTT.

The chain uses TRBV19 and TRBJ2-7; D is unresolved. Trimming removed 5 bases from V and 0 bases from J, with 11 bases in between. This CDR3 has 14 residues. CDR1 and CDR2 (germline): LNHDA, SQIVND (reference sequence). As DNA, the CDR3 is TGTGCCAGTAGTTCAGCCCTCCTCTCCTACGAGCAGTACTTC. Protein product: CASSSALLSYEQYF.

The chain is built from TRBV11-2 and TRBJ1-3; D perhaps matches TRBD1 (5 bases). The length of the CDR3 is 15 residues. Germline V gene sequence: CDR1 SGHAT, CDR2 FQNNGV. Deletions cut 1 base from V and 4 bases from J, with 11 bases between. The CDR3 DNA sequence: TGTGCCAGCAGCTTAGGATGGAGGGGCGGAAACACCATATATTTT. It yields the protein CASSLGWRGGNTIYF. Complete variable domain (other parts from reference TRBV11-2 and TRBJ1-3): EAGVAQSPRYKIIEKRQSVAFWCNPISGHATLYWYQQILGQGPKLLIQFQNNGVVDDSQLPKDRFSAERLKGVDSTLKIQPAKLEDSAVYLCASSLGWRGGNTIYFGEGSWLTVV.